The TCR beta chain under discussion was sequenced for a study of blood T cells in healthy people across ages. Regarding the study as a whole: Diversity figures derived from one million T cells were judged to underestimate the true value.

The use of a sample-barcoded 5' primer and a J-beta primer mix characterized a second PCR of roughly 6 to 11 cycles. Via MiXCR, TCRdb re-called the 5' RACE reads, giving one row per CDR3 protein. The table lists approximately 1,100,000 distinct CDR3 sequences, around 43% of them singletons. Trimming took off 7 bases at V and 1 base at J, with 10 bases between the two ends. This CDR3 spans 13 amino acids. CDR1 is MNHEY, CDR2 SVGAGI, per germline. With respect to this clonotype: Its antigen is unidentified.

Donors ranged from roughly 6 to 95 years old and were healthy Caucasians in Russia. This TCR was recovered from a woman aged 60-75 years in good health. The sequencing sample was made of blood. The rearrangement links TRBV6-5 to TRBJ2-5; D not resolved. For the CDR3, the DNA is TGTGCCAGCACTCCCGGACCCCAAGAGACCCAGTACTTC. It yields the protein CASTPGPQETQYF.